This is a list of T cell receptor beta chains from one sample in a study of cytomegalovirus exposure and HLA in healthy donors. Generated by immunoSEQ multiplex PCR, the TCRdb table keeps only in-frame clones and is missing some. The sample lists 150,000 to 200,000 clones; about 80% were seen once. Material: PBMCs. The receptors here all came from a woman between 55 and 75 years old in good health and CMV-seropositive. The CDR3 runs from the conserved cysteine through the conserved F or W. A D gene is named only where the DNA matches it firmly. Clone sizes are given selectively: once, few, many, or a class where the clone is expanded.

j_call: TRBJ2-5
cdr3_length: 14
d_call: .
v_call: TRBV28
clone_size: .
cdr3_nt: TGTGCCAGCAGTCGGAGGGCGTACCAAGAGACCCAGTACTTC
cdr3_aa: CASSRRAYQETQYF

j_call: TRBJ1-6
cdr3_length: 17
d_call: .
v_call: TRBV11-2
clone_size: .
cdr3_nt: TGTGCCAGCAGCTTAGGATTTGTGTCGCAGGGAAATTCACCCCTCCACTTT
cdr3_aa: CASSLGFVSQGNSPLHF

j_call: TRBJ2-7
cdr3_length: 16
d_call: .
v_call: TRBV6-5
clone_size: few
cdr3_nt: TGTGCCAGCAGTTACACATTGCAGGGTTCCTCCTACGAGCAGTACTTC
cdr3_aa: CASSYTLQGSSYEQYF

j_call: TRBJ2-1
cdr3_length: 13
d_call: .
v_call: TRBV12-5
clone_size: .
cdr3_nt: TGTGCTAGTGGTTTGTCGGGGGATGGTGAGCAGTTCTTC
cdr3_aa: CASGLSGDGEQFF

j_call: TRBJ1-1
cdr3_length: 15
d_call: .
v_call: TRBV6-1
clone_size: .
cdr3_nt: TGTGCCAGCAGTGAATATGTCAGGAGGGACGCTGAAGCTTTCTTT
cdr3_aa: CASSEYVRRDAEAFF

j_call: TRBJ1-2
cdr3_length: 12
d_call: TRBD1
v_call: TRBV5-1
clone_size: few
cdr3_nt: TGCGCCAGCAGCTTTTCAGGGGGTGGCTACACCTTC
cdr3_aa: CASSFSGGGYTF

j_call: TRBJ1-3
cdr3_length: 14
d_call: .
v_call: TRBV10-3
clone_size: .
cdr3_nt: TGTGCCATCAGTGGGACTGGCTCTGGAAACACCATATATTTT
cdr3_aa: CAISGTGSGNTIYF

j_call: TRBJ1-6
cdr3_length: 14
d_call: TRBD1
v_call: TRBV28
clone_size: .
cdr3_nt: TGTGCCAGCAGTTCCGGACAGGGAGATTCACCCCTCCACTTT
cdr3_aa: CASSSGQGDSPLHF

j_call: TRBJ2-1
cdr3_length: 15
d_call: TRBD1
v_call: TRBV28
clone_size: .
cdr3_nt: TGTGCCAGCAGTTTGGGACAGGGCTTTTCCAATGAGCAGTTCTTC
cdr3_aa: CASSLGQGFSNEQFF

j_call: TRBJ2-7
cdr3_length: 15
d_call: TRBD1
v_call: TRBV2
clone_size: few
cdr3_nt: TGTGCCAGCAGTGCACGACAGGGTACCTCCTACGAGCAGTACTTC
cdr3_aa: CASSARQGTSYEQYF

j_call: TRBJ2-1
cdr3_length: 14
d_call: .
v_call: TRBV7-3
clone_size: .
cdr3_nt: TGTGCCAGCAGCTTAGGAGGGTCCTACAATGAGCAGTTCTTC
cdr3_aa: CASSLGGSYNEQFF

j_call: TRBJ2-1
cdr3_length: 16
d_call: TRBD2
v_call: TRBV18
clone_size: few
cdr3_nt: TGTGCCAGCTCACCCCCGGGACTAGCGGAATACAATGAGCAGTTCTTC
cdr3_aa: CASSPPGLAEYNEQFF

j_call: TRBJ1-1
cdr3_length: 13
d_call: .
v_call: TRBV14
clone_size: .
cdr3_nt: TGTGCCAGCAGCCGAACTATGAACACTGAAGCTTTCTTT
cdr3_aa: CASSRTMNTEAFF

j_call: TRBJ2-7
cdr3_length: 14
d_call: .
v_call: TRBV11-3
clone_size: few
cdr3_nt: TGTGCCAGCAGCAGAGGTCGATCGAGCTACGAGCAGTACTTC
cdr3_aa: CASSRGRSSYEQYF

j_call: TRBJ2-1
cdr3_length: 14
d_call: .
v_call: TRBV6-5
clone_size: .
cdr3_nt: TGTGCCAGCAGTTACTTGGACAGCCACAATGAGCAGTTCTTC
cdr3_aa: CASSYLDSHNEQFF

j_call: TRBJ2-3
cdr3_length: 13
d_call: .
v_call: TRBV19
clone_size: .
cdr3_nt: TGTGCCAGTAAAGCTAGCTCCACAGATACGCAGTATTTT
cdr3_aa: CASKASSTDTQYF

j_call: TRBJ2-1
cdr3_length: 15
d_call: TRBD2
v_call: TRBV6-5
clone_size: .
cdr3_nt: TGTGCCAGCCAGACCCTAGCGGGAGGAAAGAATGAGCAGTTCTTC
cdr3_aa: CASQTLAGGKNEQFF

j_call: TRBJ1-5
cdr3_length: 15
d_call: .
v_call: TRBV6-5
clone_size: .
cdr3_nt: TGTGCCAGCAGTTACTCGAGGCACCATAATCAGCCCCAGCATTTT
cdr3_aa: CASSYSRHHNQPQHF

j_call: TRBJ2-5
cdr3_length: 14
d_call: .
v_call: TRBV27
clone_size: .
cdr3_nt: TGTGCCAGCAGTCCTCAGGGGAGGGCGAAGACCCAGTACTTC
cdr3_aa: CASSPQGRAKTQYF

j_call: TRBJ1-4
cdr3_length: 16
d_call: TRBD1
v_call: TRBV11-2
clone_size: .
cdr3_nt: TGTGCCAGCAGCTTATTTCAGGGGGCCCCTAATGAAAAACTGTTTTTT
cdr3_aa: CASSLFQGAPNEKLFF

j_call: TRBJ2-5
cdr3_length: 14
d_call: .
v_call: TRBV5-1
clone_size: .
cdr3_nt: TGCGCCAGCAGCGAACAGGGCAACCAAGAGACCCAGTACTTC
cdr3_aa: CASSEQGNQETQYF

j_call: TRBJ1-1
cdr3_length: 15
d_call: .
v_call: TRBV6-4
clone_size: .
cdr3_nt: TGTGCCAGCAGTGACAGGGACAATCCGAACACTGAAGCTTTCTTT
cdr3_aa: CASSDRDNPNTEAFF

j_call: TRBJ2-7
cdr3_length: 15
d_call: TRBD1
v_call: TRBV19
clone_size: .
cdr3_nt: TGTGCCAGTAGCCCGATTGGACAGGGCGACTACGAGCAGTACTTC
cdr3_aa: CASSPIGQGDYEQYF

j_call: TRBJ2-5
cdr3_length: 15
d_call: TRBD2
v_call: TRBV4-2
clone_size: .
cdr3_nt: TGTGCCAGCAGCCAGCGCGGGGGGGCCCAAGAGACCCAGTACTTC
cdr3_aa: CASSQRGGAQETQYF

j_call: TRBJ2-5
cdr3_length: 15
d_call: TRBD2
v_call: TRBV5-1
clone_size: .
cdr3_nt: TGCGCCAGCAGCCTACAGCGGGGCCCACAAGAGACCCAGTACTTC
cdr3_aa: CASSLQRGPQETQYF

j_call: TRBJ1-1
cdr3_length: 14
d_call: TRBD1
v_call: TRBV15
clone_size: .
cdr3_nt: TGTGCCACCCGACAGGGTAATCTATGGGCTGAAGCTTTCTTT
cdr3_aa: CATRQGNLWAEAFF

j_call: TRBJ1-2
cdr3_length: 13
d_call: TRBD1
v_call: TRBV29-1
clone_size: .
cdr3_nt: TGCAGCGTTGAGCAACAGGGGCACGATGGCTACACCTTC
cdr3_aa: CSVEQQGHDGYTF

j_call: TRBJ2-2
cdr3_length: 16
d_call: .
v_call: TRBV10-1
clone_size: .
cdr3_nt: TGCGCCAGCAGTGGTTCCCAAGTTTCCGGCACCGGGGAGCTGTTTTTT
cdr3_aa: CASSGSQVSGTGELFF

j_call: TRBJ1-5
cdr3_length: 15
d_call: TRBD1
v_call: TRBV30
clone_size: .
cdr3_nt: TGTGCCTGGACGTCACAGGGGGCCGGCAATCAGCCCCAGCATTTT
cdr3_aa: CAWTSQGAGNQPQHF

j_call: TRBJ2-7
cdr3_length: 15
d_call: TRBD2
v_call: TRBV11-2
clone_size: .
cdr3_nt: TGTGCCAGCAGCTCGTCAGCGGGAGTAGGTTACGAGCAGTACTTC
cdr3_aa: CASSSSAGVGYEQYF

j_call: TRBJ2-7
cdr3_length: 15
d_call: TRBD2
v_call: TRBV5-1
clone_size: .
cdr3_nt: TGCGCCAGCAGCTACATAGCGGGAGCCGGGGACGAGCAGTACTTC
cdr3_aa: CASSYIAGAGDEQYF